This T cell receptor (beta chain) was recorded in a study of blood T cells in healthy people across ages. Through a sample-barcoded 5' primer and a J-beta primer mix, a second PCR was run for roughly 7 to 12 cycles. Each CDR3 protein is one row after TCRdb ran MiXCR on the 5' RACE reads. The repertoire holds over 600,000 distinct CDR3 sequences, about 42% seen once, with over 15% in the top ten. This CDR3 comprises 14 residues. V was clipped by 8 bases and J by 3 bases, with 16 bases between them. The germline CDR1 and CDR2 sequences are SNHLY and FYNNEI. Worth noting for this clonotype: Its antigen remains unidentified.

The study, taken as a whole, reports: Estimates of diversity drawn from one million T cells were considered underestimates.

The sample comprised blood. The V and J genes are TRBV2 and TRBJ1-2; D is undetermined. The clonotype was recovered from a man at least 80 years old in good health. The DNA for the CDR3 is TGTGCCAGCTTGCCCAACTTTCGGGACTATGGCTACACCTTC. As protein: CASLPNFRDYGYTF.